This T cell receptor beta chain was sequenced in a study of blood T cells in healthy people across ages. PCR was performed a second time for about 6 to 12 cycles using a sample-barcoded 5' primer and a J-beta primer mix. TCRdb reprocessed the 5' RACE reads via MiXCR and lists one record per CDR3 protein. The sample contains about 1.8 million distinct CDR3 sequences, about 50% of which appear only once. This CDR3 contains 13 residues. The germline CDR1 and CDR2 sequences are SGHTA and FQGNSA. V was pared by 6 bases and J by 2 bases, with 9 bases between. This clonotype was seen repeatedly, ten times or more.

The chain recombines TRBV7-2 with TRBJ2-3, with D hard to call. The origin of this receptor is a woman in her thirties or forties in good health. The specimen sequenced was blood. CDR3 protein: CASSSSYTDTQYF. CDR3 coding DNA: TGTGCCAGCAGTTCCTCCTACACAGATACGCAGTATTTT.